This passage covers 8 T cell receptor beta chains from one sample sequenced in a study of blood T cell repertoires in COVID-19. TCRdb's table, derived via immunoSEQ multiplex PCR, lists solely in-frame clones and lacks some. In the table there are about 170,000 clones, approximately 92% of which are singletons. The sample consisted of peripheral blood. The receptors originated from a man aged 25 to 40 with COVID-19, enrolled during active disease.

The chain recombines TRBV3-1 (or the pseudogene TRBV3-2) with TRBJ1-5, with D possibly being TRBD1 (6 bases). Trimming removed 1 base at V and 6 bases at J, with 10 bases between. Germline CDR1 LGHDT, CDR2 YNNKEL (reference sequence). This CDR3 is 14 amino acids long. CDR3 region: CASSQVARGQPQHF. The CDR3 nucleotides read TGTGCCAGCAGCCAAGTGGCCAGGGGTCAGCCCCAGCATTTT.

The chain joins TRBV28 to TRBJ2-2, with 10 bases aligning to TRBD1. Unmatched junction bases numbered 6, after V lost 2 bases and J lost 6 bases. Germline assignment: CDR1 MDHEN and CDR2 SYDVKM. CDR3 size: 16 residues. The CDR3 protein is CASSLGDRGGAGELFF. The CDR3 nucleotides read TGTGCCAGCAGTTTAGGGGACAGGGGAGGTGCCGGGGAGCTGTTTTTT.

This clone appeared once. The chain is built from TRBV15 and TRBJ2-7, with a weak D call TRBD1 (5 bases). The CDR3 runs to 20 residues. The germline V gene has CDR1 LNHNV and CDR2 YYDKDF (reference sequence). V was clipped by 3 bases and J by 6 bases, with 33 bases between them. The CDR3 sequence is CATSRFGDRESPVTTPEQYF. The CDR3, as DNA: TGTGCCACCAGCAGGTTTGGTGACAGAGAGTCTCCGGTCACCACCCCCGAGCAGTACTTC.

The chain is built from TRBV4-1 and TRBJ2-3; D possibly corresponds to TRBD1 (5 bases). V was cut by 4 bases and J by 3 bases, with 14 bases left in between. CDR1 and CDR2 (germline): MGHRA, YSYEKL. The CDR3 runs 15 residues. CDR3: CASSRLDSPTDTQYF. The DNA of the CDR3 is TGCGCCAGCAGCCGCCTAGACAGCCCGACAGATACGCAGTATTTT.

The gene calls are TRBV7-9 and TRBJ2-3; 10 bases align to TRBD2. Germline CDR1 reads SEHNR; CDR2 reads FQNEAQ (reference sequence). This CDR3 has 16 residues. The junction had 10 bases not matched to a gene; V was cut back by 5 bases and J by 5 bases. In DNA, the CDR3 is TGTGCCAGCAGCCCGATGGGGCTAGCGGGAGTAGATACGCAGTATTTT. Encoded protein: CASSPMGLAGVDTQYF. The full variable domain, rest sourced from reference TRBV7-9 and TRBJ2-3, is DTGVSQNPRHKITKRGQNVTFRCDPISEHNRLYWYRQTLGQGPEFLTYFQNEAQLEKSRLLSDRFSAERPKGSFSTLEIQRTEQGDSAMYLCASSPMGLAGVDTQYFGPGTRLTVL.

This clone has just one count. The rearrangement uses TRBV30 and TRBJ2-4; 10 positions agree with TRBD2. This CDR3 is built from 17 residues. Germline V lookup: CDR1 GTSNPN, CDR2 SVGIG (reference sequence). Trimming took 0 bases from V and 0 from J; bases not matched to a gene: 5. In DNA form, the CDR3 reads TGTGCCTGGAGTGTAGCGGGAGGGCTCATAGCCAAAAACATTCAGTACTTC. This gives the protein CAWSVAGGLIAKNIQYF.

V gene TRBV7-8 combines with J gene TRBJ1-5; TRBD1 matches 7 bases. Trimming removed 5 bases from V and 2 bases from J; junction bases left unmatched: 3. CDR3 length: 14 residues. Germline lookup yields CDR1 SGHVS and CDR2 FQNEAQ. The CDR3 nucleotides are TGTGCCAGCAGCCCGGGACAGCGCAATCAGCCCCAGCATTTT. Amino acid sequence: CASSPGQRNQPQHF.

V is TRBV19 and J is TRBJ1-2; D ambiguous. Germline V CDR1 and CDR2: LNHDA, SQIVND (reference sequence). Trimming pared 1 base from V and 4 bases from J, leaving 10 bases between. This CDR3 spans 14 amino acids. The CDR3 spells CASSIGPGPYGYTF. The CDR3 DNA is TGTGCCAGTAGTATAGGTCCGGGTCCCTATGGCTACACCTTC.